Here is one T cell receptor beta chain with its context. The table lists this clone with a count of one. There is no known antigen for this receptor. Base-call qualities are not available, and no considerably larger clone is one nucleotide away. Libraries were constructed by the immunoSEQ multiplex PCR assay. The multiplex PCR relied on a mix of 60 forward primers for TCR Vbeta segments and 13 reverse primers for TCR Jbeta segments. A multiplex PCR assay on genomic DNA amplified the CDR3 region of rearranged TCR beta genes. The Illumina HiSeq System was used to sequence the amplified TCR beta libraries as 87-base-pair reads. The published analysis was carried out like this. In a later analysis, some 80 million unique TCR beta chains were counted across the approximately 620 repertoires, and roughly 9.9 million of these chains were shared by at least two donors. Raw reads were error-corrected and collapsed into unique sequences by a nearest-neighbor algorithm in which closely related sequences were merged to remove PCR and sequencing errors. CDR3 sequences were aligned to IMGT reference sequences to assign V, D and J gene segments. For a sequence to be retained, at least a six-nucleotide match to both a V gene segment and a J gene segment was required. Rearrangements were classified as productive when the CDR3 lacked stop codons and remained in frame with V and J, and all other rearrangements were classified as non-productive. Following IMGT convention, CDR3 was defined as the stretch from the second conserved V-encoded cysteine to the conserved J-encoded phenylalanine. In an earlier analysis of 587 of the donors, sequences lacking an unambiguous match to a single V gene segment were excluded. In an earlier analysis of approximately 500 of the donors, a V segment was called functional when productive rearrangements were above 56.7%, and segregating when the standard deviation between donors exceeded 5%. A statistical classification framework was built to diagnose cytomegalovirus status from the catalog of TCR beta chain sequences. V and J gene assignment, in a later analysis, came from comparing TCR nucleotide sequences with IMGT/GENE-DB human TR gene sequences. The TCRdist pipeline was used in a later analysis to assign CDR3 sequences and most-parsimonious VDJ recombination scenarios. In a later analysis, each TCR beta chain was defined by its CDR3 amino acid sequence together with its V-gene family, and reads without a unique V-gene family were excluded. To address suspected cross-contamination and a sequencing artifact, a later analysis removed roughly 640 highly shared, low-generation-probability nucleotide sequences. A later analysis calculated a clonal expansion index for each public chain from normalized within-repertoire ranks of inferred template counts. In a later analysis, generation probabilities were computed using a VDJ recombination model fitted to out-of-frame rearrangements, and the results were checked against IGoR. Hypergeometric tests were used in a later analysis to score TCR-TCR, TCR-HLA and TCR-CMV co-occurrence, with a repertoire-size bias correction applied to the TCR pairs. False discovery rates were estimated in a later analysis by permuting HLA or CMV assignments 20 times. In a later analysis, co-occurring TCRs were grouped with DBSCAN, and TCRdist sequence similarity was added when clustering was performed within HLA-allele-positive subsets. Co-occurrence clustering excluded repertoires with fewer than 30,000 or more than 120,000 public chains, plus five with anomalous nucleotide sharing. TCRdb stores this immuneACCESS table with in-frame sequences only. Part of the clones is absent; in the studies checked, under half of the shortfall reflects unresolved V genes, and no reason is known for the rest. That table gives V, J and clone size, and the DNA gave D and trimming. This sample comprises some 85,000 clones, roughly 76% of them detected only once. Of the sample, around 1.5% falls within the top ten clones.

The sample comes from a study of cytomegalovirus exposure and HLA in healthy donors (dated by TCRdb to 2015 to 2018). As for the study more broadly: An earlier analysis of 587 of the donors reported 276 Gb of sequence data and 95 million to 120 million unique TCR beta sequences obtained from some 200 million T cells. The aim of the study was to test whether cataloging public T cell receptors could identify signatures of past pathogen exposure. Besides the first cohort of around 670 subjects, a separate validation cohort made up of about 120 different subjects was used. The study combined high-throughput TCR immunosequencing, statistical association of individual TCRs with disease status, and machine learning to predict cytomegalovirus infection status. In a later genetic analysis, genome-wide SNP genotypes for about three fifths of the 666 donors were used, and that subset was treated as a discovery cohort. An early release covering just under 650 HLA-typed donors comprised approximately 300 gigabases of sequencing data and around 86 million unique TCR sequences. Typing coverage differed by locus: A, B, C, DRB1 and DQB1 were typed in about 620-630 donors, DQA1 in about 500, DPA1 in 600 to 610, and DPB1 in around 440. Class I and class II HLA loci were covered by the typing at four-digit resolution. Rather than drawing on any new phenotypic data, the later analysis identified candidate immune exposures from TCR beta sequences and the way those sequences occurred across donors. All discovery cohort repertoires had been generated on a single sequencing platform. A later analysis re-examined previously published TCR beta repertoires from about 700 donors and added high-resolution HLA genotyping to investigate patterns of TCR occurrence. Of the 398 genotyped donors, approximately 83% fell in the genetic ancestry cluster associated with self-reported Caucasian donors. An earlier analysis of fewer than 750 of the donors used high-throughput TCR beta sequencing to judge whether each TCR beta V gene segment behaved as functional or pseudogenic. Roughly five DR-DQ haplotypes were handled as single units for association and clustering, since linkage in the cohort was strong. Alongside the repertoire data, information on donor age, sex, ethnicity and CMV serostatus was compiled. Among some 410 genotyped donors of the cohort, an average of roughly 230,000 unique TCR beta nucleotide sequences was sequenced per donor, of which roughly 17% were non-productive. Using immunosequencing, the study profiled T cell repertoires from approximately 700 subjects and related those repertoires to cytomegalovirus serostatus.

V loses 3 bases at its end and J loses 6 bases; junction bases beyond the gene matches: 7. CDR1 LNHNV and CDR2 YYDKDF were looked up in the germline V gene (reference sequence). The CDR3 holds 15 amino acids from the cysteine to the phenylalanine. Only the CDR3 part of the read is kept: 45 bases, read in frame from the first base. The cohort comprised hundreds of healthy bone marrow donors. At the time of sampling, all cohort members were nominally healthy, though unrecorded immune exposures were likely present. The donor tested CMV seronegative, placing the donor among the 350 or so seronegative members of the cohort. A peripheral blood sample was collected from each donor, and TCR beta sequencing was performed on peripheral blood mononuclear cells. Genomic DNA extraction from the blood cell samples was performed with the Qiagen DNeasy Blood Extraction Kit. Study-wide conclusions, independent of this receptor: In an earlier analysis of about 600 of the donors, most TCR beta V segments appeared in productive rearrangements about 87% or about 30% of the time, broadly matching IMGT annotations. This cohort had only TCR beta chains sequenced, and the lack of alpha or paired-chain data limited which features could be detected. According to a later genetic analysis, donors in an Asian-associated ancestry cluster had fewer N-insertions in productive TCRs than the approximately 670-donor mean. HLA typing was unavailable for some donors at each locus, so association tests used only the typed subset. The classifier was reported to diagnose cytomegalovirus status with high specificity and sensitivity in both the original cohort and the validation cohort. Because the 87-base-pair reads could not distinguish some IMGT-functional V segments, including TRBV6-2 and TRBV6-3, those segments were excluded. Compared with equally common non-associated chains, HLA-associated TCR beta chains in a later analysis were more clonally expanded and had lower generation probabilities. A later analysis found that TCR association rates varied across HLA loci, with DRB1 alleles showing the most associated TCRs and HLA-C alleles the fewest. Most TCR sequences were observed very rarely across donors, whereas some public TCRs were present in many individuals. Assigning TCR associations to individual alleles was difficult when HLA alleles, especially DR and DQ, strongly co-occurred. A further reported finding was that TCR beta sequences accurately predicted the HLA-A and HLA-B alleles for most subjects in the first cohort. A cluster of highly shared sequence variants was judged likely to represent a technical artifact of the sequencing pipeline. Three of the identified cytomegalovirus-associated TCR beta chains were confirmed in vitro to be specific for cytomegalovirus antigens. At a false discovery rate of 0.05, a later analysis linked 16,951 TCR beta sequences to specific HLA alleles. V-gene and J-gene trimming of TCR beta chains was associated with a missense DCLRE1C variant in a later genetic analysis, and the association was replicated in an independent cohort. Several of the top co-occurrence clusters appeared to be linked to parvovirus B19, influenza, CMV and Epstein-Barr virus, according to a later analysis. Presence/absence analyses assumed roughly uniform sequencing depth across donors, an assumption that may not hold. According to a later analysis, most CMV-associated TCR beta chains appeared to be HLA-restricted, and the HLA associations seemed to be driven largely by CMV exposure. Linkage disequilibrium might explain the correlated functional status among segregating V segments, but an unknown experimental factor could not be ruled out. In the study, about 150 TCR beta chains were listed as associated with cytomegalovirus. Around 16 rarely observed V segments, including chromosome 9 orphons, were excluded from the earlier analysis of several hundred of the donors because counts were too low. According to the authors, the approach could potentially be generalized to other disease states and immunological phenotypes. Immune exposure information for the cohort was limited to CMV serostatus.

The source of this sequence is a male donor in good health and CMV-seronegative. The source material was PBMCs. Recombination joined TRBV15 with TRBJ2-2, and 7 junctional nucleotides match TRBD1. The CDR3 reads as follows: CATSSETGSAGELFF. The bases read TGTGCCACCAGCAGCGAGACAGGGTCGGCCGGGGAGCTGTTTTTT.